This T cell receptor beta chain derives from a study of technical replicates of blood from a few donors. Clones were sequenced by immunoSEQ multiplex PCR, and TCRdb holds only the in-frame ones, with some missing. This table holds 54,000 or so clones, about 93% found once. Per germline, CDR1 MDHEN and CDR2 SYDVKM. This CDR3 is built from 12 residues. The V and J ends lost 10 bases and 3 bases respectively, with 13 bases between them. The chain employs TRBV28 and TRBJ2-7; perhaps TRBD1 as D (6 bases). This TCR was recovered from a human donor in good health. The sequencing input was T cells isolated from PBMCs. The CDR3 DNA sequence: TGTGCCAACTCTGACAGGTTCTACGAGCAGTACTTC. Its translation is CANSDRFYEQYF.